Each of the 11 T cell receptor beta chains below was sequenced from the same sample in a study of T cell responses to AZD1222 COVID-19 vaccine. Assay used: immunoSEQ multiplex PCR; TCRdb lists only in-frame clones, some missing. This repertoire shows 100,000 to 140,000 clones, around 90% found once; its top ten account for 4% to 5.5%. This sample comprised peripheral blood, obtained on day 0 of AZD1222 vaccination. The receptor source for this set is an adult in good health.

This clone was seen only a few times. Different DNA sequences within this sample yield the same CDR3. V and J are TRBV4-2 and TRBJ1-2; 7 bases are a match to TRBD1. Per germline, CDR1 LGHNA and CDR2 YNFKEQ. This CDR3 spans 16 amino acids. J lost 3 bases, V lost 3 bases, and 10 bases had no gene match. This CDR3 reads CASSHTTTGSHYGYTF. In nucleotides, the CDR3 is TGTGCCAGCAGCCACACAACGACAGGGAGTCACTATGGCTACACCTTC.

The J gene is TRBJ2-5, the V gene TRBV5-4; D is perhaps TRBD2 (6 bases). The germline V gene encodes CDR1 SGHNT and CDR2 YYREEE (reference sequence). CDR3 length: 16 residues. V was clipped by 6 bases and J by 4 bases, with 22 bases between them. CDR3 DNA sequence: TGTGCCAGCACCCGGGGGTCCGGGACGATCGGAGAGACCCAGTACTTC. As protein: CASTRGSGTIGETQYF.

This clone appeared once. The genes are TRBV30 and TRBJ1-2, with TRBD1 matching 9 bases. The trim removed 3 bases at V and 8 bases at J, leaving 4 bases unmatched. The CDR3 is made up of 12 amino acids. Germline loops: CDR1 GTSNPN, CDR2 SVGIG (reference sequence). The CDR3 DNA follows: TGTGCCTGGAGGTTGGGACAGGGAGGCTACACCTTC. It specifies CAWRLGQGGYTF.

The rearrangement links TRBV10-3 to TRBJ1-5, with D hard to call. The germline gives CDR1 ENHRY, CDR2 SYGVKD. The CDR3 has 14 amino acids. With 0 bases removed from V and 3 bases from J, the gap between germline ends came to 6 bases. The CDR3: CAISESPVNQPQHF. CDR3 sequence (DNA): TGTGCCATCAGTGAGTCGCCAGTCAATCAGCCCCAGCATTTT.

The chain joins TRBV7-9 to TRBJ2-7; TRBD1 matches at 8 bases. The CDR3 is 15 amino acids. Germline V gene sequence: CDR1 SEHNR, CDR2 FQNEAQ (reference sequence). V trimming: 1 base; J trimming: 1 base; junction bases outside the gene matches: 3. The CDR3 nucleotides read TGTGCCAGCAGCTTAGATGGGACAGGATCCTACGAGCAGTACTTC. Its protein is CASSLDGTGSYEQYF.

The chain has TRBV12-5 and TRBJ1-5; D is possibly TRBD1 (6 bases). V lost 4 bases to trimming and J lost 2 bases, with 6 bases between them. Germline V gene sequence: CDR1 LGHNT, CDR2 FRNRAP. The CDR3 spans 13 residues. The CDR3 region is CASGWTGNQPQHF. The CDR3 DNA follows: TGTGCTAGTGGTTGGACAGGCAATCAGCCCCAGCATTTT.

This clone was detected once. This chain uses TRBV18 with TRBJ2-1, with unresolved D. The germline V gene has CDR1 KGHSH and CDR2 LQKENI. The CDR3 length is 15 residues. V was clipped by 0 bases and J by 7 bases, with 13 bases between them. CDR3 DNA sequence: TGTGCCAGCTCACCACCGAACCTAGTGACAAATGAGCAGTTCTTC. It is translated as CASSPPNLVTNEQFF.

This clone was seen a single time. V usage is TRBV7-9 and J usage is TRBJ1-2, with 7 bases fitting TRBD1. The germline V gene encodes CDR1 SEHNR and CDR2 FQNEAQ (reference sequence). This CDR3 is 14 amino acids long. Germline trimming cut 4 bases from V and 4 bases from J; bases unmatched to any gene: 6. CDR3 nucleotide sequence: TGTGCCAGCAGCTATACAGGGGACTCCTATGGCTACACCTTC. Its protein product is CASSYTGDSYGYTF. The full variable domain, in which reference TRBV7-9 and TRBJ1-2 provide the parts outside the CDR3, is DTGVSQNPRHKITKRGQNVTFRCDPISEHNRLYWYRQTLGQGPEFLTYFQNEAQLEKSRLLSDRFSAERPKGSFSTLEIQRTEQGDSAMYLCASSYTGDSYGYTFGSGTRLTVV.

This clone occurred a few times. The chain employs TRBV29-1 and TRBJ1-1; no firm D call. From germline, CDR1 is SQVTM and CDR2 ANQGSEA. This CDR3 is built from 10 residues. Between the trimmed V and J ends, which lost 7 bases and 1 base, there was a span of 4 bases. The CDR3 region is CSAQNTEAFF. The CDR3, as DNA: TGCAGCGCCCAGAACACTGAAGCTTTCTTT.

This chain links TRBV30 with TRBJ1-3; D is perhaps TRBD1 (6 bases). Germline V gene lookup returns CDR1 GTSNPN and CDR2 SVGIG (reference sequence). This CDR3 contains 17 residues. V was trimmed by 0 bases and J by 0 bases, leaving 15 bases between them. The CDR3: CAWSVYGTGSSGNTIYF. As DNA, the CDR3 is TGTGCCTGGAGTGTATACGGAACAGGGTCCTCTGGAAACACCATATATTTT.

V is TRBV9 and J is TRBJ1-5, with D tentatively TRBD1 (6 bases). This CDR3 is 15 amino acids long. In germline, CDR1 is SGDLS, CDR2 YYNGEE. Trimming removed 4 bases from V and 2 bases from J, with 13 bases in between. The CDR3 sequence is CASSSTGLGNQPQHF. DNA of the CDR3: TGTGCCAGCAGCTCAACAGGGTTGGGCAATCAGCCCCAGCATTTT.